A single sample gave rise to the 17 T cell receptor delta chains below, sequenced in a study of gamma-delta chains in newborns, infants, children. TCRdb fed the reads to CATT. The sample has over 1,500 delta-chain clones; around 3% are singletons. The sequencing sample was made of blood. Source of these receptors: a child in good health.

About this clone itself: Sequence at one end of the junction differs from germline and may be a read error. The CDR3 protein is CACDGLGDTVGYTDKPIF. Here the CDR3 DNA reads TGTGCCTGCGACGGGTTGGGGGATACAGTGGGGTACACCGATAAACCCATCTTT. The V gene is TRDV2, the J gene TRDJ1; 10 nucleotides align to TRDD3. CDR1 is GEAIGNYY, CDR2 EKD, per germline. There are 18 residues in the CDR3.

This clone is deemed large. Other nucleotide sequences in the sample specify the same CDR3. The CDR3 nucleotides are TGTGCCTGTGACCGACTTAATTCACGAGGGGGACTGTATGGCGATAAACTCATCTTT. This sequence encodes CACDRLNSRGGLYGDKLIF. This chain uses TRDV2 with TRDJ1; possible D gene TRDD3, 6 bases. CDR3 length: 19 amino acids. CDR1 and CDR2 (germline): GEAIGNYY, EKD. The germline V and J ends were trimmed by 3 bases and 4 bases, with 29 bases remaining between them.

This clone is classed as large (0.1 to 1%). The sample contains more than one DNA sequence encoding this CDR3. The J gene is TRDJ1, the V gene TRDV3; D possibly corresponds to TRDD2 (6 bases). The length of the CDR3 is 16 residues. Between the trimmed V and J ends, which lost 2 bases and 0 bases, there was a span of 19 bases. Germline CDR1 and CDR2: TVYSNPD and GDNSRS (reference sequence). CDR3 sequence: CAFSYVRGPYTDKLIF. CDR3 nucleotides: TGTGCCTTTTCCTACGTGAGGGGTCCGTACACCGATAAACTCATCTTT.

V gene TRDV2 combines with J gene TRDJ1, with TRDD3 matching 13 bases. The CDR3 length is 18 residues. Germline V gene sequence: CDR1 GEAIGNYY, CDR2 EKD. J gave up 2 bases and V 9 bases, and 17 bases lay outside the gene matches. This chain's CDR3 is CARDRLLGDTGKTDKLIF. For the CDR3, the DNA is TGTGCCCGCGACAGGCTACTGGGGGATACGGGGAAGACCGATAAACTCATCTTT.

By share, this clone counts as large. Other DNA sequences in this specimen translate into the identical CDR3. The chain couples TRDV2 to TRDJ1; 12 bases agree with TRDD3. The CDR3 sequence is 21 residues long. Germline trimming cut 0 bases from V and 4 bases from J; bases unmatched to any gene: 20. Germline CDR1 reads GEAIGNYY; CDR2 reads EKD. The CDR3 reads CACDTLPTSAGGYEFGDKLIF. CDR3 coding DNA: TGTGCCTGTGACACCTTACCGACCAGTGCTGGGGGATACGAGTTTGGCGATAAACTCATCTTT.

Comment on this clone: This may come from a read error, since a much larger clone is one base off. In the same sample, other DNA sequences code for this CDR3. The genes are TRDV2 and TRDJ1; TRDD3 matches at 9 bases. This CDR3 has 20 amino acids. Germline loops: CDR1 GEAIGNYY, CDR2 EKD. In DNA form, the CDR3 reads TGCGCCTGTGACACTATGACTTCTTCACGGGGGATACATTACACCGATAAACTCATCTTT. Translating it yields CACDTMTSSRGIHYTDKLIF.

As regards this clone: This clone may be a read error of a much larger clone one base away. The chain carries TRDV2 and TRDJ1, with a tentative D call TRDD3 (5 bases). CDR3 length equals 20 residues. Germline CDR1 reads GEAIGNYY; CDR2 reads EKD. CDR3 region: CASDTIPLGIREGSADKLIF. CDR3 DNA: TGTGCCAGTGACACCATCCCACTAGGGATCCGAGAGGGGTCGGCCGATAAACTCATCTTT.

This clone was seen a handful of times. A clone one base away is much larger, so this may be a read error. The chain couples TRDV1 to TRDJ2; D is uncertain. This CDR3 has 17 amino acids. The germline V gene encodes CDR1 TSWWSYY and CDR2 QGS. CDR3 in DNA: TGTGCTCTTGGGCCAAGGGTTCCACTTGCTTTGACAACACAACTCTTCTTT. Encoded protein: CALGPRVPLALTTQLFF.

As to this clone: A much larger clone sits a single nucleotide away, making a read error possible. V gene TRDV2 combines with J gene TRDJ1; 7 bases fit TRDD3. V shed 5 bases and J 2 bases; nucleotides not matched to a gene: 13. The CDR3 runs 16 residues. Germline V lookup: CDR1 GEAIGNYY, CDR2 EKD. CDR3 sequence (DNA): TGTGCCTGTGTCACTCTAAGTACTGGGGATACCGATAAACTCATCTTT. Amino acid sequence: CACVTLSTGDTDKLIF.

As concerns this clone: A much larger clone differs from this one at a single base, so this may be a read error. This chain links TRDV2 with TRDJ1; perhaps TRDD3 as D (5 bases). Trimming took off 3 bases at V and 3 bases at J, with 22 bases between the two ends. CDR1 is GEAIGNYY and CDR2 is EKD in the germline V gene. This CDR3 comprises 17 residues. CDR3 sequence: CACDSLLAGENADKLIF. CDR3 in DNA: TGTGCCTGTGACTCACTACTGGCCGGCGAAAACGCCGATAAACTCATCTTT.

This clone is large. The rearrangement links TRDV2 to TRDJ1; 9 nucleotides line up with TRDD3. Germline CDR1 GEAIGNYY, CDR2 EKD. The CDR3 loop spans 17 amino acids. With 1 base clipped from V and 0 bases from J, the junction kept 8 bases outside the gene matches. The CDR3 spells CACDTILGDAYTDKLIF. The DNA for the CDR3 is TGTGCCTGTGACACGATACTGGGGGACGCGTACACCGATAAACTCATCTTT.

This clone qualifies as large. The sample holds other DNA sequences that translate to the same CDR3. V usage is TRDV2 and J usage is TRDJ1; possible D gene TRDD3, 5 bases. The V gene's germline CDR1 is GEAIGNYY and CDR2 EKD. The CDR3 extends over 17 amino acids. The V end lost 0 bases, the J end lost 1 base, and 17 bases lay between the germline ends. The DNA of the CDR3 is TGTGCCTGTGACACCGTATCCGGGGGTCAACTCACCGATAAACTCATCTTT. Translated, it gives CACDTVSGGQLTDKLIF.

In regard to this clone: A read error is possible here, since a much larger clone lies one base away. The chain uses TRDV2 and TRDJ1; 11 nucleotides match TRDD3. This CDR3 comprises 20 residues. The germline gives CDR1 GEAIGNYY, CDR2 EKD. Here the CDR3 DNA reads TGTGCCTGTGACCGCGTACTGGGGGATAAACACCAAAAGTACACCGATGAACTCATCTTT. Its translation is CACDRVLGDKHQKYTDELIF.

This clone was observed a few times. With a far larger clone one base away, a read error is the likely cause. V and J are TRDV2 and TRDJ1; 8 nucleotides match TRDD3. The ends lost 4 bases at V and 3 bases at J; junction bases unmatched: 15. The CDR3 has 17 residues. Per germline, CDR1 GEAIGNYY and CDR2 EKD. CDR3 sequence: CACERLGGTSIADKLIF. CDR3 DNA sequence: TGTGCCTGTGAGCGACTGGGGGGTACTTCGATCGCCGATAAACTCATCTTT.

This clone is labeled medium-sized. V usage is TRDV3 and J usage is TRDJ1, with 9 bases identical to TRDD3. The junction had 5 bases not matched to a gene; V was cut back by 0 bases and J by 0 bases. CDR3 length: 15 amino acids. Looked up from germline, CDR1 is TVYSNPD and CDR2 is GDNSRS (reference sequence). The CDR3 protein is CAFSWGYADTDKLIF. CDR3 bases: TGTGCCTTTAGCTGGGGATACGCTGACACCGATAAACTCATCTTT.

This clone is large (0.1 to 1%). The chain employs TRDV2 and TRDJ1; TRDD3 matches 7 bases. CDR1 GEAIGNYY and CDR2 EKD come from the germline V gene. The CDR3 has 18 residues. The V and J ends lost 3 bases and 8 bases, in that order; junction bases with no gene match: 23. This CDR3 reads CACDSLFTTGEPHGKLIF. In nucleotides, the CDR3 is TGTGCCTGTGACTCACTCTTTACTACTGGGGAACCTCACGGGAAACTCATCTTT.

A word on this clone: This sequence is one base from a far larger clone and is likely a read error. Additional DNA sequences in this sample encode the identical CDR3. V gene TRDV2 combines with J gene TRDJ1; possible D gene TRDD3, 6 bases. V gave up 3 bases and J gave up 3 bases, with 19 bases separating them. Per germline, CDR1 GEAIGNYY and CDR2 EKD. This CDR3 region has 16 residues. CDR3 in DNA: TGTGCCTGTGACCTACTACTGGGAGATACTTCCGATAAACTCATCTTT. Residues: CACDLLLGDTSDKLIF.